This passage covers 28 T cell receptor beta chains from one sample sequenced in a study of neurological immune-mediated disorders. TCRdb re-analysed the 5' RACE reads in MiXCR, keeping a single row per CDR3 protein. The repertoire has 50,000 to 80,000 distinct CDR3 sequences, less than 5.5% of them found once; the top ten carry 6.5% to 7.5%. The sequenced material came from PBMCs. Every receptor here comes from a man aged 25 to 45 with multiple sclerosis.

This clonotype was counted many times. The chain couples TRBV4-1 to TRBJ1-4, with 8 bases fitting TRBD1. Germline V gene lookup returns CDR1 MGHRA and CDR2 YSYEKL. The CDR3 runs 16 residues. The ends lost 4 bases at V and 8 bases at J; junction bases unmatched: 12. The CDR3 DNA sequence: TGCGCCAGCAGCCGAACAGGGGGGGCCGTTACGGAAAAACTGTTTTTT. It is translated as CASSRTGGAVTEKLFF.

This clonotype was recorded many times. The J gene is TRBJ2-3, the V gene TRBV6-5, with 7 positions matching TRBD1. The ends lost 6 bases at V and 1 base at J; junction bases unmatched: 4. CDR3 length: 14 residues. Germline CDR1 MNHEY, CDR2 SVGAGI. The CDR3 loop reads CASSLQGGTDTQYF. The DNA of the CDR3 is TGTGCCAGCAGCTTGCAGGGGGGCACAGATACGCAGTATTTT.

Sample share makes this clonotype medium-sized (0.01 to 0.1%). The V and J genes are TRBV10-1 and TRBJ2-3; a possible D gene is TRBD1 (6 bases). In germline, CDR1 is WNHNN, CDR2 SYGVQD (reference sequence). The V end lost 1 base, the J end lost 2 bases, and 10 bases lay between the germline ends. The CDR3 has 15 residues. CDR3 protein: CASSEFEGVTDTQYF. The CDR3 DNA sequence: TGCGCCAGCAGTGAGTTTGAGGGGGTCACAGATACGCAGTATTTT.

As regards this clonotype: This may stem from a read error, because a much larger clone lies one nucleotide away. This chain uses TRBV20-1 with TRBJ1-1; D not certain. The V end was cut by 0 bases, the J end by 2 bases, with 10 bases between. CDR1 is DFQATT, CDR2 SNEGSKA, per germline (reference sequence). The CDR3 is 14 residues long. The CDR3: CSARDRKTNTEAFF. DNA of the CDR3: TGCAGTGCTAGAGATCGAAAGACTAACACTGAAGCTTTCTTT.

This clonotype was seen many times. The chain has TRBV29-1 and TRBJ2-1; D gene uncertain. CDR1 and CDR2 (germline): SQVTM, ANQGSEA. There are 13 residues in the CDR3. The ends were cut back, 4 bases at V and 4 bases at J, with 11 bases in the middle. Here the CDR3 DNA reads TGCAGCGTTGCCGGACGAGCTTACAATGAGCAGTTCTTC. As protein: CSVAGRAYNEQFF.

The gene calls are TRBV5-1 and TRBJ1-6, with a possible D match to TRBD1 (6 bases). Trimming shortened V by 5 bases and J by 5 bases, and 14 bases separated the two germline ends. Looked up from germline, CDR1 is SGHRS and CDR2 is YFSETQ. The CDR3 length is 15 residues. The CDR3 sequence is CASSRRGRDNSPLHF. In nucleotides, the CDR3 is TGCGCCAGCAGTCGCCGGGGGCGGGATAATTCACCCCTCCACTTT.

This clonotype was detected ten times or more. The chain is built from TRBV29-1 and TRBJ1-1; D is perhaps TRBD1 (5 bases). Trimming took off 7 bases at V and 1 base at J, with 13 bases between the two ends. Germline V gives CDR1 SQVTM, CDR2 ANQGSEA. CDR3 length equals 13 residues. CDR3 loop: CSASTARNTEAFF. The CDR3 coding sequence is TGCAGCGCGTCGACAGCCAGGAACACTGAAGCTTTCTTT.

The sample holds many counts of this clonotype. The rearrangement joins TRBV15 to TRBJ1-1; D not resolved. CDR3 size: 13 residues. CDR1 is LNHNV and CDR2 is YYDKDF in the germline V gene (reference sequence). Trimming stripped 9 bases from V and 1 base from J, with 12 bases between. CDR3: CATGRLWNTEAFF. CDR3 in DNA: TGTGCCACGGGCAGGCTATGGAACACTGAAGCTTTCTTT.

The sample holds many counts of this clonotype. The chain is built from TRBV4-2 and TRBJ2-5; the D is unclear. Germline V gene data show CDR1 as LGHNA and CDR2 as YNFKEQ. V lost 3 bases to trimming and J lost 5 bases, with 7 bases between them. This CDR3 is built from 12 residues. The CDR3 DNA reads TGTGCCAGCAGCCAGTCTCTCGAGACCCAGTACTTC. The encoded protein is CASSQSLETQYF.

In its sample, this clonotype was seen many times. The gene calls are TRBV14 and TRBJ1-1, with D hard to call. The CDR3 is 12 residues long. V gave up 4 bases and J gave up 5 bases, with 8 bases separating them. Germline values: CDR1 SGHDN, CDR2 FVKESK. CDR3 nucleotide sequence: TGTGCCAGCAGCCTCCTCTCTACTGAAGCTTTCTTT. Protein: CASSLLSTEAFF.

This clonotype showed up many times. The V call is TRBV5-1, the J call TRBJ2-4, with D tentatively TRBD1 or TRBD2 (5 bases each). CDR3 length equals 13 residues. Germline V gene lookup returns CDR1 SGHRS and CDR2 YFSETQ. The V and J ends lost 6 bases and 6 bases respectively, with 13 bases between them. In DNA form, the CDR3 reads TGCGCCAGCAATGAGGGGCAAGGAAACATTCAGTACTTC. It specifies CASNEGQGNIQYF.

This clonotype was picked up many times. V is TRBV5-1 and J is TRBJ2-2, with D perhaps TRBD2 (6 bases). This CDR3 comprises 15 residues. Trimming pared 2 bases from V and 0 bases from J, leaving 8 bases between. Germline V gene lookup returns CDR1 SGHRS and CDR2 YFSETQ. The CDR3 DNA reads TGCGCCAGCAGCTTAAGGAGGGCGAACACCGGGGAGCTGTTTTTT. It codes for CASSLRRANTGELFF.

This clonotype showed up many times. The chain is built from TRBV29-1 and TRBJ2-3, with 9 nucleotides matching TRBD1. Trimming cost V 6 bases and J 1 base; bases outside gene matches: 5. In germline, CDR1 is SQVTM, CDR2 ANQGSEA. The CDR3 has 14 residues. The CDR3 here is CSVPGTGRTDTQYF. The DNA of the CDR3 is TGCAGCGTCCCCGGGACAGGGCGCACAGATACGCAGTATTTT.

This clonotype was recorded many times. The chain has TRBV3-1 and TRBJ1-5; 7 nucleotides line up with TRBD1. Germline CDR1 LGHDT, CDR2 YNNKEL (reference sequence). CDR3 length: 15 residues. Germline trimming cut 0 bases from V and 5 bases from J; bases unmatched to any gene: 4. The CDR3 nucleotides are TGTGCCAGCAGCCAAGATGCAGGGGGTTATCAGCCCCAGCATTTT. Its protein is CASSQDAGGYQPQHF.

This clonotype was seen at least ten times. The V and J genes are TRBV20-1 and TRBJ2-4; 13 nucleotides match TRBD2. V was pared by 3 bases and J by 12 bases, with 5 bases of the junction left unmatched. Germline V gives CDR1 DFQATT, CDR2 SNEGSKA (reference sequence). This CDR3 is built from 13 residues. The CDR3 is CSASGTSGEHQYF. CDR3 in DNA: TGCAGTGCTAGCGGGACTAGCGGGGAGCATCAGTACTTC.

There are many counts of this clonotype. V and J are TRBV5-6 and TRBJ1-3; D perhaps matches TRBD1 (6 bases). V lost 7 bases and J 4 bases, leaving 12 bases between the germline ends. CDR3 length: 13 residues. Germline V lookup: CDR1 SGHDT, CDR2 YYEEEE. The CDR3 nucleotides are TGTGCCAGCGCCGGGACACTAGGAAACACCATATATTTT. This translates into CASAGTLGNTIYF.

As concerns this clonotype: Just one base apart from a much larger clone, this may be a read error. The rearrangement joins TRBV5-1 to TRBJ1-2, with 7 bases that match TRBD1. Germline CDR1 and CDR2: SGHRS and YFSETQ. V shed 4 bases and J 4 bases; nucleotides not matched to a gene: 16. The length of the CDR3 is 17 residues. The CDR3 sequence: CASSLGTDKDLPYGYTF. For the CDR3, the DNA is TGCGCCAGCAGCCTAGGGACAGACAAGGATCTACCCTATGGCTACACCTTC.

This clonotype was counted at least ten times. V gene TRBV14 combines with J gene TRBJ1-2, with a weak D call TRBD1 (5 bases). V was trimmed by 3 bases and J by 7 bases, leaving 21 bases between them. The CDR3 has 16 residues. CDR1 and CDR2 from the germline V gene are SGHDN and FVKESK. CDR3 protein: CASSHSSAGRWAGYTF. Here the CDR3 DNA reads TGTGCCAGCAGCCACTCGTCGGCGGGACGATGGGCTGGCTACACCTTC.

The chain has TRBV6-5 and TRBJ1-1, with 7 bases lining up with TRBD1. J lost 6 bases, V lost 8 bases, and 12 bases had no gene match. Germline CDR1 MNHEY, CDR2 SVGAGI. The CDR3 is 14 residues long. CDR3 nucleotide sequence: TGTGCCAGCGGGTACAGGGGATCGCTGCCTGAAGCTTTCTTT. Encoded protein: CASGYRGSLPEAFF.

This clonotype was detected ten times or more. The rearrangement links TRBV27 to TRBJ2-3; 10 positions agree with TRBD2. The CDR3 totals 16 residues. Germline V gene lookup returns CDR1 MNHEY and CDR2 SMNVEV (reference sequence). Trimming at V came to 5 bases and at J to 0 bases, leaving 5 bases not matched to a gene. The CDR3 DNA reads TGTGCCAGCAGTAGCCTAGCGGGGGACAGCACAGATACGCAGTATTTT. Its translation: CASSSLAGDSTDTQYF.

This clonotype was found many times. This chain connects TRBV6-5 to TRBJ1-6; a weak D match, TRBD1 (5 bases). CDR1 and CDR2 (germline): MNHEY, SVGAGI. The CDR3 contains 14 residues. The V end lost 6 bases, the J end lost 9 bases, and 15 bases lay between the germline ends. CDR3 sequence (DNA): TGTGCCAGCAGCCACCGGGGGGTGGGTTCACCCCTCCACTTT. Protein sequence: CASSHRGVGSPLHF.

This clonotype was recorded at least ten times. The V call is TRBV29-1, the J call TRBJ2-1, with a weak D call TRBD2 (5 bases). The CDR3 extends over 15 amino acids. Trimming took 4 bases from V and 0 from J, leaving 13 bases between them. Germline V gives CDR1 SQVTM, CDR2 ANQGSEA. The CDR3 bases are TGCAGCGTTGGCGTAAGGGAGAGCTCCTACAATGAGCAGTTCTTC. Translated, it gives CSVGVRESSYNEQFF.

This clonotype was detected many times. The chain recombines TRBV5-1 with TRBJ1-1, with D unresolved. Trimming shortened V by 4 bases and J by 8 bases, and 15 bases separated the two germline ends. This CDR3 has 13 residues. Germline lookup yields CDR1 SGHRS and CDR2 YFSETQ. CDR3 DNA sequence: TGCGCCAGCAGCCTTGATGGGCTCGCCGAAGCTTTCTTT. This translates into CASSLDGLAEAFF.

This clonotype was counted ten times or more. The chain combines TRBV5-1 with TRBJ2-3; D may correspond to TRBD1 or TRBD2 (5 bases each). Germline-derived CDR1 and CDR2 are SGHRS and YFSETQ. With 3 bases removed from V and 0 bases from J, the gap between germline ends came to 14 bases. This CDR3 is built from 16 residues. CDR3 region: CASSSVFRDSTDTQYF. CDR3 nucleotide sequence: TGCGCCAGCAGCTCGGTGTTTAGGGACAGCACAGATACGCAGTATTTT.

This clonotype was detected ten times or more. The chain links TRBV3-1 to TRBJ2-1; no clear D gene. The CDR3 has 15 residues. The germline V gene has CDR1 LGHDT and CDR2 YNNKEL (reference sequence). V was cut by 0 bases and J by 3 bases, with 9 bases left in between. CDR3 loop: CASSQDQGDYNEQFF. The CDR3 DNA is TGTGCCAGCAGCCAAGATCAAGGCGACTACAATGAGCAGTTCTTC.

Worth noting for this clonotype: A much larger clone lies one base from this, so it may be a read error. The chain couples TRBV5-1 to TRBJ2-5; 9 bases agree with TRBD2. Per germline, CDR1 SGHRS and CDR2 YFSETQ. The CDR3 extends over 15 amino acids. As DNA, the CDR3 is TGCGCCTGCAGCCTCTGGACTAGCGTTAAAGAGACCCAGTACTTC. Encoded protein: CACSLWTSVKETQYF.

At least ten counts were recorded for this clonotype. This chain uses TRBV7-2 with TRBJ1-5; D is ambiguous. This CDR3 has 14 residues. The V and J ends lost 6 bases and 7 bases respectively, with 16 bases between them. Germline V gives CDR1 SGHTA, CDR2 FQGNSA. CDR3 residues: CASRQGASQQPQHF. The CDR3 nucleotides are TGTGCCAGCAGACAAGGTGCCAGCCAACAGCCCCAGCATTTT.

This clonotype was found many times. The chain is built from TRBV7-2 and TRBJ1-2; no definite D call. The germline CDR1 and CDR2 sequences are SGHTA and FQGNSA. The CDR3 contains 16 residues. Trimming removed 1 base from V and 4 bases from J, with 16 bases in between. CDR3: CASSLEVSRSFYGYTF. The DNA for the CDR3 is TGTGCCAGCAGCTTAGAAGTCTCACGGTCATTCTATGGCTACACCTTC.